The 26 T cell receptor beta chains below all came from one sample that was sequenced in a study of human T cells and chemical hapten exposure. TCRdb redid the calling of the RACE reads with MiXCR, one entry per CDR3 protein. The sample has tens of thousands of distinct CDR3 sequences; approximately 10% are singletons. Time point defined: patch test 2, 6 weeks after DPC sensitization. Treatment specified: therapeutic diphenylcyclopropenone sensitization with weekly scalp DPC. This specimen consisted of whole blood, obtained in connection with sensitization to the hapten diphenylcyclopropenone (DPC). The receptors shown here come from a woman aged 50 to 60 with alopecia areata. Some clones in this sample may be carry-over from other donors' samples.

In the case of this clonotype: Mismatch with germline at one junction end may stem from a read error. This chain links TRBV7-7 with TRBJ2-1; D perhaps matches TRBD1 (5 bases). Germline CDR1 SSHAT, CDR2 FNYEAQ (reference sequence). The CDR3 loop spans 14 amino acids. Written as DNA, the CDR3 is TGTGCTAGCAGCTTCTCTGCAGGGTCCCATGAGCAGTTCTTC. Its protein is CASSFSAGSHEQFF.

The rearrangement links TRBV6-1 to TRBJ1-5; no clear D. The CDR3 runs to 14 residues. V lost 7 bases, J lost 2 bases, and 12 bases lay in between. CDR1 and CDR2 from the germline V gene are MNHNS and SASEGT. The CDR3 region is CASTPTLGNQPQHF. The CDR3, as DNA: TGTGCCAGCACCCCGACCCTCGGCAATCAGCCCCAGCATTTT.

This clonotype came up a few times. The J gene is TRBJ1-1, the V gene TRBV10-1, with D possibly being TRBD1 (6 bases). Per the germline V gene, CDR1 is WNHNN and CDR2 is SYGVQD (reference sequence). This CDR3 region has 12 residues. V lost 5 bases and J lost 5, with 9 bases in between. CDR3 bases: TGCGCCAGCAGTTACAGGGAGACTGAAGCTTTCTTT. As protein: CASSYRETEAFF.

This clonotype was seen a few times. The rearrangement joins TRBV7-6 to TRBJ1-3; maybe TRBD1 (6 bases). V dropped 7 bases and J dropped 0 bases, with 28 bases sitting between them. The CDR3 consists of 20 residues. CDR1 and CDR2 (germline): SGHVS, FNYEAQ. DNA of the CDR3: TGTGCCAGCACCTCCTATACACGGGAAGGGACAATTACCTCTGGAAACACCATATATTTT. Protein product: CASTSYTREGTITSGNTIYF.

This chain joins TRBV12-3 or TRBV12-4 and TRBJ2-1; 12 bases are a match to TRBD2. There are 16 residues in the CDR3. The V and J ends lost 0 bases and 6 bases, in that order; junction bases with no gene match: 3. The chain's CDR3 is CASSLAGLAGRNEQFF. The CDR3 DNA reads as TGTGCCAGCAGTTTAGCTGGACTAGCGGGACGCAATGAGCAGTTCTTC.

The CDR3 sequence is CSVERDRGIGYTF. The CDR3 DNA reads as TGCAGCGTTGAAAGGGACAGGGGTATTGGCTACACCTTC. The J gene is TRBJ1-2, the V gene TRBV29-1; the match to TRBD1 covers 10 bases. Germline V lookup: CDR1 SQVTM, CDR2 ANQGSEA. V dropped 2 bases and J dropped 7; count of bases not matched to a gene: 4. The CDR3 covers 13 residues.

There are a few counts of this clonotype. The chain has TRBV3-1 and TRBJ2-5, with D tentatively TRBD2 (7 bases). Germline V lookup: CDR1 LGHDT, CDR2 YNNKEL (reference sequence). This CDR3 has 15 amino acids. Trimming pared 3 bases from V and 3 bases from J, leaving 14 bases between. Here the CDR3 DNA reads TGTGCCAGCAGCCAGGATAGGGGGGGAAAAGAGACCCAGTACTTC. This codes for CASSQDRGGKETQYF.

This clonotype was observed many times. The chain couples TRBV27 to TRBJ1-1, with unresolved D. Germline V lookup: CDR1 MNHEY, CDR2 SMNVEV (reference sequence). This CDR3 is built from 15 residues. V was pared by 5 bases and J by 0 bases, with 13 bases between. Written as DNA, the CDR3 is TGTGCCAGCAGTCCTAGACCCCTCATGAACACTGAAGCTTTCTTT. This sequence encodes CASSPRPLMNTEAFF.

This clonotype was picked up many times. The chain joins TRBV20-1 to TRBJ2-5; 8 nucleotides agree with TRBD2. CDR1 and CDR2 (germline): DFQATT, SNEGSKA (reference sequence). The trim removed 1 base at V and 1 base at J, leaving 17 bases unmatched. This CDR3 region has 19 residues. This CDR3 reads CSARGSGSQRESLQETQYF. The CDR3, as DNA: TGCAGTGCTAGAGGATCGGGGAGCCAGCGGGAGAGCCTCCAAGAGACCCAGTACTTC.

This clonotype was observed at least ten times. The CDR3 region is CASSLELLAGVWYF. The CDR3 bases are TGTGCCAGCAGCTTAGAGTTACTAGCGGGAGTTTGGTACTTC. The chain recombines TRBV11-2 with TRBJ2-7; TRBD2 matches 11 bases. V shed 0 bases, J shed 12 bases, and the junction held 7 bases outside the gene matches. The germline gives CDR1 SGHAT, CDR2 FQNNGV. This CDR3 is built from 14 residues.

This clonotype came up many times. The rearrangement uses TRBV19 and TRBJ2-7, with TRBD2 matching over 8 bases. Germline V lookup: CDR1 LNHDA, CDR2 SQIVND (reference sequence). CDR3 length: 12 residues. V shed 8 bases, J shed 3 bases, and the junction held 3 bases outside the gene matches. DNA of the CDR3: TGTGCCAGTTCAGCGGGAGACTACGAGCAGTACTTC. Protein sequence: CASSAGDYEQYF. The full variable domain, with the rest looked up from reference TRBV19 and TRBJ2-7, is DGGITQSPKYLFRKEGQNVTLSCEQNLNHDAMYWYRQDPGQGLRLIYYSQIVNDFQKGDIAEGYSVSREKKESFPLTVTSAQKNPTAFYLCASSAGDYEQYFGPGTRLTVT.

This clonotype was counted a few times. The genes are TRBV20-1 and TRBJ2-3; TRBD2 matches at 8 bases. This CDR3 spans 15 amino acids. With V trimmed by 6 bases and J by 2 bases, 10 bases remained unmatched. From germline, CDR1 is DFQATT and CDR2 SNEGSKA (reference sequence). CDR3 protein: CSAPVLAGFTDTQYF. The CDR3 DNA reads as TGCAGTGCCCCCGTCCTAGCGGGCTTCACAGATACGCAGTATTTT.

The table lists this clonotype with many counts. The chain links TRBV6-2 or TRBV6-3 to TRBJ2-1; 7 nucleotides align to TRBD1. V dropped 9 bases and J dropped 5; count of bases not matched to a gene: 10. This CDR3 is built from 14 residues. Germline CDR1 and CDR2: MNHEY and SVGEGT. DNA of the CDR3: TGTGCCAGTGTCTCTTGGGACAGTAACAATGAGCAGTTCTTC. It yields the protein CASVSWDSNNEQFF.

This chain connects TRBV28 to TRBJ2-7, with TRBD1 matching over 7 bases. This CDR3 has 12 residues. J lost 2 bases, V lost 8 bases, and 3 bases had no gene match. Germline assignment: CDR1 MDHEN and CDR2 SYDVKM. CDR3 DNA: TGTGCCAGCCTGGGACAGACCTACGAGCAGTACTTC. Protein product: CASLGQTYEQYF. The full variable domain, with the rest looked up from reference TRBV28 and TRBJ2-7, is DVKVTQSSRYLVKRTGEKVFLECVQDMDHENMFWYRQDPGLGLRLIYFSYDVKMKEKGDIPEGYSVSREKKERFSLILESASTNQTSMYLCASLGQTYEQYFGPGTRLTVT.

This clonotype turned up a few times. The rearrangement joins TRBV29-1 to TRBJ2-2, with D perhaps TRBD1 or TRBD2 (5 bases each). The CDR3 sequence is 15 residues long. Germline V gene sequence: CDR1 SQVTM, CDR2 ANQGSEA. Trimming took 4 bases from V and 6 from J, leaving 18 bases between them. In nucleotides, the CDR3 is TGCAGCGTTGGTTCCTCGACAGAGGGTCCCGGGGAGCTGTTTTTT. It specifies CSVGSSTEGPGELFF.

The rearrangement links TRBV4-1 to TRBJ2-1; TRBD2 aligns across 10 bases. Trimming removed 1 base from V and 2 bases from J; junction bases left unmatched: 14. Germline values: CDR1 MGHRA, CDR2 YSYEKL. The CDR3 has 20 amino acids. The CDR3 sequence is CASSQGLRLAGGGTYNEQFF. DNA for the CDR3: TGCGCCAGCAGCCAAGGGTTACGACTAGCGGGCGGGGGCACCTACAATGAGCAGTTCTTC.

Many counts were recorded for this clonotype. The chain joins TRBV20-1 to TRBJ2-5; a possible D gene is TRBD2 (6 bases). Germline V lookup: CDR1 DFQATT, CDR2 SNEGSKA (reference sequence). This CDR3 has 13 amino acids. Trimming left V 5 bases short and J 4 bases short, with 14 bases between. The CDR3 sequence: CSAGDFPPETQYF. CDR3 nucleotides: TGCAGTGCTGGGGACTTCCCCCCAGAGACCCAGTACTTC.

This chain links TRBV15 with TRBJ2-1; TRBD2 is a possible D gene (6 bases). Germline V gene data show CDR1 as LNHNV and CDR2 as YYDKDF (reference sequence). Trimming removed 0 bases at V and 9 bases at J, with 15 bases between. CDR3 length equals 15 residues. The CDR3 DNA is TGTGCCACCAGCAGAGATCAGGGAAAGGAGGGTGAGCAGTTCTTC. Its translation: CATSRDQGKEGEQFF.

This clonotype was observed a few times. V is TRBV3-1 and J is TRBJ2-1, with 9 positions matching TRBD2. Germline CDR1 reads LGHDT; CDR2 reads YNNKEL (reference sequence). Unmatched junction bases numbered 10, after V lost 3 bases and J lost 7 bases. There are 16 residues in the CDR3. The CDR3 sequence: CASSQALAGVRNEQFF. CDR3 DNA sequence: TGTGCCAGCAGCCAGGCTTTAGCGGGAGTGCGGAATGAGCAGTTCTTC.

This clonotype occurred many times. The gene calls are TRBV6-6 and TRBJ2-1, with 11 bases fitting TRBD2. After removal of 6 bases from V and 1 base from J, the junction contained 8 bases not matched to a gene. This CDR3 contains 17 residues. CDR1 is MNHNY and CDR2 is SVGAGI in the germline V gene (reference sequence). The CDR3 sequence is CASSVAGGPESYNEQFF. Written as DNA, the CDR3 is TGTGCCAGCAGCGTAGCGGGAGGGCCGGAGTCCTACAATGAGCAGTTCTTC.

The chain links TRBV11-1 to TRBJ1-1; D is unresolved. This CDR3 contains 14 residues. Trimming stripped 5 bases from V and 3 bases from J, with 13 bases between. Germline-derived CDR1 and CDR2 are SGHAT and FQDESV (reference sequence). The CDR3 sequence: CASSKTGADTEAFF. The CDR3 DNA is TGTGCCAGCAGCAAGACGGGCGCCGACACTGAAGCTTTCTTT.

This sequence joins TRBV6-4 and TRBJ1-1; the D is unclear. This CDR3 has 14 residues. V was pared by 6 bases and J by 1 base, with 12 bases between. CDR1 and CDR2 (germline): MRHNA, SNTAGT. The CDR3 coding sequence is TGTGCCAGCAGCCCGGACCGGGGGAACACTGAAGCTTTCTTT. It is translated as CASSPDRGNTEAFF.

This sequence joins TRBV7-9 and TRBJ2-5; D is possibly TRBD2 (6 bases). CDR3 size: 16 residues. The V gene lost 1 base and the J gene lost 2 bases, with 14 bases spanning the gap. CDR1 and CDR2 (germline): SEHNR, FQNEAQ (reference sequence). The CDR3 nucleotides are TGTGCCAGCAGCTTAGTCGGGCTAGCGAATCAAGAGACCCAGTACTTC. Translating gives CASSLVGLANQETQYF.

This clonotype was seen more than once but under ten times. The chain uses TRBV12-3 or TRBV12-4 and TRBJ1-1; D uncertain. The CDR3 is 13 amino acids. The V end was cut by 3 bases, the J end by 6 bases, with 11 bases between. The CDR3 protein is CASSFGMGPEAFF. CDR3 DNA sequence: TGTGCCAGCAGTTTTGGGATGGGCCCTGAAGCTTTCTTT.

Here the CDR3 DNA reads TGTGCCAGCAGCCCCGACAGGGGGATGGAGACCCAGTACTTC. This codes for CASSPDRGMETQYF. V gene TRBV7-6 combines with J gene TRBJ2-5; 9 bases are a match to TRBD1. The J segment lost 5 bases and the V segment lost 5 bases, leaving 6 bases of the junction unmatched. The CDR3 length is 14 residues. Germline V gives CDR1 SGHVS, CDR2 FNYEAQ.

This clonotype was counted many times. This chain uses TRBV6-5 with TRBJ2-6; 7 bases are shared with TRBD1. CDR1 is MNHEY, CDR2 SVGAGI, per germline. V lost 5 bases to trimming and J lost 0 bases; unmatched junction nucleotides: 10. The CDR3 runs to 18 residues. The CDR3 nucleotides read TGTGCCAGCAGTGGTTTTAGACAGGGAACCTCTGGGGCCAACGTCCTGACTTTC. It yields the protein CASSGFRQGTSGANVLTF.